These 16 T cell receptor beta chains were sequenced from one sample in a study of blood T cell repertoires in COVID-19. The protocol was immunoSEQ multiplex PCR, while the TCRdb copy is restricted to in-frame clones and leaves out a portion. Among about 86,000 clones, 65% to 80% were seen once, and the ten largest hold approximately 10%. The sample taken for sequencing was peripheral blood. These receptors all come from a man between 65 and 85 years old with acute or convalescent COVID-19.

The chain couples TRBV1 to TRBJ1-5. TRBV1 is a pseudogene. The CDR3 runs 15 residues. The CDR3 is CTSSRRPGRYQPQHF. In nucleotides, the CDR3 is TGCACCAGCAGCCGTCGGCCAGGGAGGTATCAGCCCCAGCATTTT.

The chain joins TRBV5-4 to TRBJ2-5; 7 nucleotides line up with TRBD1. Germline CDR1 SGHNT, CDR2 YYREEE (reference sequence). This CDR3 has 16 amino acids. J gave up 1 base and V 4 bases, and 10 bases lay outside the gene matches. The CDR3 region is CASSLELRDSQETQYF. DNA for the CDR3: TGTGCCAGCAGCCTGGAACTCCGGGACAGCCAAGAGACCCAGTACTTC.

The rearrangement uses TRBV7-2 and TRBJ2-3; TRBD2 matches 9 bases. V trimming: 4 bases; J trimming: 6 bases; junction bases outside the gene matches: 11. This CDR3 spans 16 amino acids. Germline V CDR1 and CDR2: SGHTA, FQGNSA. The DNA for the CDR3 is TGTGCCAGCAGCTCTGGTCCGCGGGGGGGCTGGGATACGCAGTATTTT. Its protein product is CASSSGPRGGWDTQYF.

This clone showed up just a few times. J is TRBJ2-7 and V is TRBV2; D is possibly TRBD1 (5 bases). This CDR3 is 13 amino acids long. Germline CDR1 is SNHLY and CDR2 is FYNNEI. The germline V and J ends were trimmed by 7 bases and 0 bases, with 10 bases remaining between them. The CDR3 coding sequence is TGTGCCAGCAAACAGGACCCCTCCTACGAGCAGTACTTC. Protein sequence: CASKQDPSYEQYF.

The rearrangement links TRBV7-7 to TRBJ1-1; 7 nucleotides match TRBD1. V shed 5 bases, J shed 4 bases, and the junction held 4 bases outside the gene matches. The CDR3 spans 13 residues. Germline V CDR1 and CDR2: SSHAT, FNYEAQ (reference sequence). This CDR3 is CASSQDRSTEAFF. In nucleotides, the CDR3 is TGTGCCAGCAGCCAGGACAGGTCCACTGAAGCTTTCTTT.

This clone was seen only once. V gene TRBV5-6 combines with J gene TRBJ2-4; D perhaps matches TRBD1 (6 bases). Trimming removed 0 bases from V and 6 bases from J, with 10 bases in between. The CDR3 is made up of 14 amino acids. The germline V gene has CDR1 SGHDT and CDR2 YYEEEE. The CDR3 here is CASSLAGAINIQYF. The CDR3 region has the DNA TGTGCCAGCAGCTTGGCAGGGGCTATAAACATTCAGTACTTC.

The genes are TRBV3-1 (or the pseudogene TRBV3-2) and TRBJ2-6; D is perhaps TRBD1 (5 bases). The CDR3 consists of 15 residues. V lost 1 base and J 4 bases, leaving 8 bases between the germline ends. Germline V gene data show CDR1 as LGHDT and CDR2 as YNNKEL (reference sequence). CDR3 residues: CASSQGGAGANVLTF. The CDR3 region has the DNA TGTGCCAGCAGCCAAGGTGGGGCGGGGGCCAACGTCCTGACTTTC.

This CDR3 is CASSGLAGPEQYF. The DNA for the CDR3 is TGTGCCAGCAGTGGACTAGCGGGGCCCGAGCAGTACTTC. V gene TRBV6-4 combines with J gene TRBJ2-7; 11 bases align to TRBD2. V was pared by 4 bases and J by 6 bases, with 2 bases of the junction left unmatched. From germline, CDR1 is MRHNA and CDR2 SNTAGT. The CDR3 has 13 residues.

The rearrangement links TRBV7-8 to TRBJ2-7; 7 nucleotides line up with TRBD2. The CDR3 extends over 14 amino acids. CDR1 and CDR2 from the germline V gene are SGHVS and FQNEAQ. With 1 base clipped from V and 3 bases from J, the junction kept 3 bases outside the gene matches. The CDR3 region is CASSLGKRGYEQYV. The CDR3 nucleotides read TGTGCCAGCAGCTTAGGGAAGCGGGGCTACGAGCAGTACGTC.

This chain links TRBV5-5 with TRBJ1-2, with TRBD1 identical over 7 bases. V lost 2 bases, J lost 0 bases, and 4 bases stayed unmatched. The CDR3 is made up of 15 amino acids. CDR1 is SGHKS and CDR2 is YYEKEE in the germline V gene (reference sequence). This CDR3 reads CASSLTGDANYGYTF. DNA for the CDR3: TGTGCCAGCAGCTTAACAGGGGATGCTAACTATGGCTACACCTTC.

The V and J genes are TRBV7-2 and TRBJ2-5, with 9 bases that match TRBD2. From germline, CDR1 is SGHTA and CDR2 FQGNSA. This CDR3 comprises 14 residues. With V trimmed by 5 bases and J by 4 bases, 5 bases remained unmatched. CDR3 DNA: TGTGCCAGCAGCCCAAGACTAGCGGCAGAGACCCAGTACTTC. Translated, it gives CASSPRLAAETQYF.

This clone has only a few counts. This rearrangement joins TRBV5-3 to TRBJ1-5; D perhaps matches TRBD1 (5 bases). TRBV5-3 is an ORF; its function is uncertain. V was shortened by 3 bases and J by 2 bases, with 15 bases between the two germline ends. The CDR3 spans 16 residues. The CDR3 DNA reads as TGTGCCAGAAGCTGGATGGGGGGACGAGGCAATCAGCCCCAGCATTTT. It yields the protein CARSWMGGRGNQPQHF.

The rearrangement joins TRBV6-5 to TRBJ2-1; tentatively, D is TRBD2 (5 bases). The germline V gene has CDR1 MNHEY and CDR2 SVGAGI. CDR3 length: 11 residues. The CDR3 DNA reads TGTGCTTGTGGACTCTACAATGAGCAGTTCTTC. Protein product: CACGLYNEQFF.

This clone has a single count. The chain carries TRBV10-3 and TRBJ2-2; 16 bases align to TRBD2. The length of the CDR3 is 16 residues. CDR1 is ENHRY, CDR2 SYGVKD, per germline. J was trimmed by 3 bases and V by 8 bases; bases with no gene match: 3. CDR3 sequence: CAIGTSGGADTGELFF. Here the CDR3 DNA reads TGTGCCATCGGGACTAGCGGGGGGGCCGACACCGGGGAGCTGTTTTTT.

This clone was counted once. This chain joins TRBV10-3 and TRBJ2-3, with a possible D match to TRBD2 (6 bases). Per the germline V gene, CDR1 is ENHRY and CDR2 is SYGVKD. The CDR3 runs 18 residues. Trimming pared 6 bases from V and 1 base from J, leaving 23 bases between. The DNA of the CDR3 is TGTGCCATCAGGGCAGCCGGGACTCTCAAAACCGGCACAGATACGCAGTATTTT. Translating gives CAIRAAGTLKTGTDTQYF.

The rearrangement links TRBV28 to TRBJ2-5, with a tentative D call TRBD2 (5 bases). CDR1 is MDHEN and CDR2 is SYDVKM in the germline V gene. The V gene lost 4 bases and the J gene lost 5 bases, with 17 bases spanning the gap. The CDR3 runs to 15 residues. This CDR3 reads CASSSGLTEIETQYF. CDR3 in DNA: TGTGCCAGCAGTTCCGGACTGACGGAAATCGAGACCCAGTACTTC.